The 4 T cell receptor beta chains in this list originate from one sample, sequenced in a study of long-term antiretroviral therapy in people with HIV. Survey level was the resolution at which the v3.0 immunoSEQ assay ran. Method: immunoSEQ multiplex PCR; TCRdb's copy keeps in-frame clones and lacks some. The sample contains about 38,000 clones, around 86% of which appear only once. This material consisted of unsorted PBMCs, taken 1.5 years after starting antiretroviral therapy. These receptors all stem from a man aged 18 to 35 with HIV.

V usage is TRBV27 and J usage is TRBJ2-3, with 13 positions matching TRBD2. The CDR3 length is 15 residues. J lost 7 bases, V lost 2 bases, and 3 bases had no gene match. CDR1 is MNHEY and CDR2 is SMNVEV in the germline V gene (reference sequence). The CDR3 DNA follows: TGTGCCAGCAGTTTAGGGACTAGCGGGATAAATACGCAGTATTTT. Translating gives CASSLGTSGINTQYF.

This chain uses TRBV5-1 with TRBJ2-2, with D possibly matching TRBD2 (6 bases). This CDR3 is built from 15 residues. Trimming took 3 bases from V and 4 from J, leaving 13 bases between them. Germline CDR1 SGHRS, CDR2 YFSETQ. This CDR3 reads CASSYMGGTTGELFF. CDR3 sequence (DNA): TGCGCCAGCAGCTACATGGGCGGGACCACCGGGGAGCTGTTTTTT. Together with reference TRBV5-1 and TRBJ2-2, the CDR3 gives the full variable domain: KAGVTQTPRYLIKTRGQQVTLSCSPISGHRSVSWYQQTPGQGLQFLFEYFSETQRNKGNFPGRFSGRQFSNSRSEMNVSTLELGDSALYLCASSYMGGTTGELFFGEGSRLTVL.

This chain uses TRBV7-7 with TRBJ2-7; no definite D call. The ends were cut back, 5 bases at V and 3 bases at J, with 17 bases in the middle. Germline CDR1 SSHAT, CDR2 FNYEAQ (reference sequence). The CDR3 covers 15 residues. CDR3 sequence (DNA): TGTGCCAGCAGCCCCCGGTTTGGGCCGAACTACGAGCAGTACTTC. It encodes CASSPRFGPNYEQYF.

The genes are TRBV6-5 and TRBJ1-4, with D tentatively TRBD1 (6 bases). CDR3 size: 13 residues. V lost 6 bases, J lost 8 bases, and 13 bases lay in between. The V gene's germline CDR1 is MNHEY and CDR2 SVGAGI. DNA for the CDR3: TGTGCCAGCAGACAGAACAGGGACGAAAAACTGTTTTTT. Its translation is CASRQNRDEKLFF.